Included here is one TCR beta chain sequence, with context. The V gene end was trimmed by 7 bases and the J gene end by 5 bases; junction bases not matched to a gene: 8. Germline CDR1 reads LNHDA; CDR2 reads SQIVND (reference sequence). The CDR3 is 15 amino acids. The data are from a study of blood T cell repertoires in COVID-19. Study background: Sites in the United States, Italy and Spain provided acute and convalescent COVID-19 samples.

As handled by the study authors: For nucleated cells, counts were estimated from reference gene primer amplification. Some clones are missing from TCRdb's copy, which holds only in-frame ones; the method was immunoSEQ multiplex PCR. V and J calls and clone size come straight from that table; D and trimming were deduced from the DNA. The sample yields 35,000 to 40,000 clones, about 88% seen once. The sample taken for sequencing was peripheral blood. The source of this sequence is a man aged 55 to 70 with active COVID-19. The genes are TRBV19 and TRBJ2-1, with 10 bases that match TRBD2. CDR3 region: CASTDGTSGNNEQFF. The CDR3 nucleotides read TGTGCCAGTACCGATGGAACTAGCGGGAACAATGAGCAGTTCTTC.